Following are 3 T cell receptor beta chains from one sample sequenced in a study of CD8+CD57+ T cells in acquired aplastic anemia. Genomic DNA constituted the template upon which TCR beta VDJ and CDR3 profiling was performed. TCRdb re-derived calls from the reads in MiXCR, one entry per CDR3 protein. The sample contains 200,000 or so distinct CDR3 sequences, about half of which appear only once. Whoever was chosen for sequencing had shown CD8+CD57+ cell expansion by flow cytometry. Sequencing was done on a sample of sorted CD4+, CD8+, or CD8+CD57+ T cells (not recorded which) from PBMCs. The receptors here all came from a human donor with aplastic anemia.

This sequence joins TRBV29-1 and TRBJ2-7, with 11 bases matching TRBD1. The CDR3 loop spans 12 amino acids. V shed 5 bases and J 5 bases; nucleotides not matched to a gene: 2. Germline CDR1 SQVTM, CDR2 ANQGSEA. The CDR3 sequence: CSVRTGGHEQYF. The CDR3 DNA follows: TGCAGCGTTAGGACAGGGGGCCACGAGCAGTACTTC.

This clonotype was observed many times. The J gene is TRBJ1-2, the V gene TRBV12-3 or TRBV12-4, with 11 bases lining up with TRBD1. This CDR3 has 14 residues. J was trimmed by 5 bases and V by 6 bases; bases with no gene match: 5. The DNA for the CDR3 is TGTGCCAGCAGGCGGACAGGGGGCGAATATGGCTACACCTTC. Its translation is CASRRTGGEYGYTF.

The rearrangement joins TRBV29-1 to TRBJ2-5; 12 bases match TRBD2. The CDR3 totals 13 residues. Germline V CDR1 and CDR2: SQVTM, ANQGSEA. The DNA of the CDR3 is TGCAGACGACTAGCGGGGGAACAAGAGACCCAGTACTTC. Amino acids: CRRLAGEQETQYF.